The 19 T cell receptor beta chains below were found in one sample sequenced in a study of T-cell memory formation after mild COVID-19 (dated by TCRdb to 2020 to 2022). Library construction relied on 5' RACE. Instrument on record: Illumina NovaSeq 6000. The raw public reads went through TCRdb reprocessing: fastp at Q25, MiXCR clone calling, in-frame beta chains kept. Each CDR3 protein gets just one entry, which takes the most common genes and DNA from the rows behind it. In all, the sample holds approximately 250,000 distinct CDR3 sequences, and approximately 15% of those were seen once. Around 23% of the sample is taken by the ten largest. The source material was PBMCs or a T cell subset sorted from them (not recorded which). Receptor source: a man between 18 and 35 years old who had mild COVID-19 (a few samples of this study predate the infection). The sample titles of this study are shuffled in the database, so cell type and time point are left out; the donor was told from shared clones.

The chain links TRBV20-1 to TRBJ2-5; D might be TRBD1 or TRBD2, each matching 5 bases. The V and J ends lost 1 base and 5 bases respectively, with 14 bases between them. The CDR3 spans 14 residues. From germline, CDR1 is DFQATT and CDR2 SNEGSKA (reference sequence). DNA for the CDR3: TGCAGTGCTAGAGCTGGTTGGGGGTCTGAGACCCAGTACTTC. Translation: CSARAGWGSETQYF.

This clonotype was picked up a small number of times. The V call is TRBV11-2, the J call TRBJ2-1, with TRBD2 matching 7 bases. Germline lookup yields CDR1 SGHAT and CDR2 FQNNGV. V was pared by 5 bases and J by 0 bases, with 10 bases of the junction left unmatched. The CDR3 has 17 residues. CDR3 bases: TGTGCCAGCAGCAGACGGGTAGCGGGTAGCTCCTACAATGAGCAGTTCTTC. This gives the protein CASSRRVAGSSYNEQFF.

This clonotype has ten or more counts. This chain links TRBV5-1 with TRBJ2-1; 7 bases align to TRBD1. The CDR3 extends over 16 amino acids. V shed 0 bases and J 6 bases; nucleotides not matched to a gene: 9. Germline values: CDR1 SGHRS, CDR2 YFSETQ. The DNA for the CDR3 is TGCGCCAGCAGCTTGGACCAGGGGGTGGCAAGCAATGAGCAGTTCTTC. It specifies CASSLDQGVASNEQFF.

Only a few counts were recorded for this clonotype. CDR3 amino acids: CASSFQGLAGANEQFF. The CDR3 DNA sequence: TGTGCCAGCAGCTTCCAGGGACTAGCGGGGGCGAATGAGCAGTTCTTC. The V and J genes are TRBV7-2 and TRBJ2-1; 14 positions match TRBD2. The CDR3 has 16 residues. Germline V gene lookup returns CDR1 SGHTA and CDR2 FQGNSA. Trimming took 3 bases from V and 7 from J; bases not matched to a gene: 5.

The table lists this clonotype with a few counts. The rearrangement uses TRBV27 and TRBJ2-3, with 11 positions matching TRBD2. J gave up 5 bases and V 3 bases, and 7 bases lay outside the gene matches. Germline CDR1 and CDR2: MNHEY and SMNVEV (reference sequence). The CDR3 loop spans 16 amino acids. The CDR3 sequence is CASSLLSGGAIDTQYF. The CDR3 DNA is TGTGCCAGCAGTTTGCTTAGCGGGGGGGCGATAGATACGCAGTATTTT.

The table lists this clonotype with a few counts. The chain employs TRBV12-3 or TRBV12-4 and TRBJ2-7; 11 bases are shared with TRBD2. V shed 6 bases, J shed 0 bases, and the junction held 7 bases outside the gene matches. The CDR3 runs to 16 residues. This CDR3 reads CASRVRSGGASYEQYF. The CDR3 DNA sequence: TGTGCCAGCAGGGTCCGTAGCGGGGGGGCCTCCTACGAGCAGTACTTC.

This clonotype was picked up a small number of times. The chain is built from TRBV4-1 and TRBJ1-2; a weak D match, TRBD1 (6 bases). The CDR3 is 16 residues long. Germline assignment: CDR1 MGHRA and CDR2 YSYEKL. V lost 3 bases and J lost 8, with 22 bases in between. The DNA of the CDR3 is TGCGCCAGCAGCCAGACCCCCCGGCCAGGGGCTGACGGCTACACCTTC. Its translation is CASSQTPRPGADGYTF.

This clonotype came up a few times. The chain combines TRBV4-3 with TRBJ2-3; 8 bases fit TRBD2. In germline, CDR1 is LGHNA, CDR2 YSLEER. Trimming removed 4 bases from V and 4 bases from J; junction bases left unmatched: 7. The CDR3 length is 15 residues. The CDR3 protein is CASSPLGRGADTQYF. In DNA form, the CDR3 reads TGCGCCAGCAGCCCCCTGGGGCGGGGGGCAGATACGCAGTATTTT.

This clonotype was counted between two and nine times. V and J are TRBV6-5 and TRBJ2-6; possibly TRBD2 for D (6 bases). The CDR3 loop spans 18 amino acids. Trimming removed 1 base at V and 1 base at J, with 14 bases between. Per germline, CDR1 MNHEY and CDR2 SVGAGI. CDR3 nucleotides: TGTGCCAGCAGTTACTTTGCCGGGGGTCCGTCTGGGGCCAACGTCCTGACTTTC. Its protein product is CASSYFAGGPSGANVLTF.

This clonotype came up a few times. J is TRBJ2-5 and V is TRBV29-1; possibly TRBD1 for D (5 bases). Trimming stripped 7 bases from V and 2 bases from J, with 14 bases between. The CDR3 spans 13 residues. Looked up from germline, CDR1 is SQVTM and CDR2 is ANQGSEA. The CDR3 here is CSAHLDTQETQYF. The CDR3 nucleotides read TGCAGCGCTCACCTGGACACGCAAGAGACCCAGTACTTC. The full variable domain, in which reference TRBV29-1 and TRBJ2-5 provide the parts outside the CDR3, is SAVISQKPSRDICQRGTSLTIQCQVDSQVTMMFWYRQQPGQSLTLIATANQGSEATYESGFVIDKFPISRPNLTFSTLTVSNMSPEDSSIYLCSAHLDTQETQYFGPGTRLLVL.

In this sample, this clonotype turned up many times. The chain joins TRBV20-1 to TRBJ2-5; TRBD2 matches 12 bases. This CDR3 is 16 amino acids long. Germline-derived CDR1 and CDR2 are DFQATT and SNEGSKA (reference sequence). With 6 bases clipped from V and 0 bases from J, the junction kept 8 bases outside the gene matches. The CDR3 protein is CSATRRLAGDQETQYF. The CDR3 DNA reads TGCAGTGCCACCCGTCGACTAGCGGGGGACCAAGAGACCCAGTACTTC.

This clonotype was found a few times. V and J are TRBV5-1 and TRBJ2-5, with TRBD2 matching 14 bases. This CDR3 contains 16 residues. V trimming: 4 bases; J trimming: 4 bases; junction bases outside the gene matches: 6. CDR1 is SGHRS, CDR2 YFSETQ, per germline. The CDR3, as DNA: TGCGCCAGCAGCGGAGGGACTAGCGGGGGTCCAGAGACCCAGTACTTC. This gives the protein CASSGGTSGGPETQYF.

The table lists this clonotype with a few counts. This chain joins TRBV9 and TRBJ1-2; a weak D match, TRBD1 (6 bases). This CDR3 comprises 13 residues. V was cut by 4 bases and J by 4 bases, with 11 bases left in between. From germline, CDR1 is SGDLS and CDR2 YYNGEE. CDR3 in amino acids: CASSSQDSYGYTF. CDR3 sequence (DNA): TGTGCCAGCAGCTCACAGGACAGCTATGGCTACACCTTC.

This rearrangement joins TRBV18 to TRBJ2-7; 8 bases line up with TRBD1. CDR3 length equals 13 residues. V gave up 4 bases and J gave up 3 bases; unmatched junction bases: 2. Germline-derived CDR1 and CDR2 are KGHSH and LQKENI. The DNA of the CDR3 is TGTGCCAGCTCACAAGGACAGGGCTACGAGCAGTACGTC. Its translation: CASSQGQGYEQYV.

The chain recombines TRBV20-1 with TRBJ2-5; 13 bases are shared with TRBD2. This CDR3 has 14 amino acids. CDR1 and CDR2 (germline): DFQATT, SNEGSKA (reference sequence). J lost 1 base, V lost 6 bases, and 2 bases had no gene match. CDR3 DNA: TGCAGTGCGGGGACTAGCGGGGCCCAAGAGACCCAGTACTTC. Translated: CSAGTSGAQETQYF.

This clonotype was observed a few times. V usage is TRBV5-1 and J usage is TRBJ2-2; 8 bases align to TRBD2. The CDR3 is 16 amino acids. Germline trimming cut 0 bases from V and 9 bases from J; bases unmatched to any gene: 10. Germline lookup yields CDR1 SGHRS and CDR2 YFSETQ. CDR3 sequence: CASSLVRAGDWRELFF. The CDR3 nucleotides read TGCGCCAGCAGCTTGGTACGAGCGGGGGACTGGCGGGAGCTGTTTTTT.

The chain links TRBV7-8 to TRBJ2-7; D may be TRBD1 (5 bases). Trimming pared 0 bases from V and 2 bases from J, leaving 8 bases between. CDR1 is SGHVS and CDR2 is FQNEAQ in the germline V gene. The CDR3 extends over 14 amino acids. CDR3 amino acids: CASSLAETAYEQYV. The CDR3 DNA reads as TGTGCCAGCAGCTTAGCGGAGACAGCCTACGAGCAGTACGTC.

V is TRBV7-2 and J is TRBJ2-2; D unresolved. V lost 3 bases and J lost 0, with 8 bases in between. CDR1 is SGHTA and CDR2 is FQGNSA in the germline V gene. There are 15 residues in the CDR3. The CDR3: CASSFPVSNTGELFF. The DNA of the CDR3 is TGTGCCAGCAGCTTCCCGGTCTCGAACACCGGGGAGCTGTTTTTT.

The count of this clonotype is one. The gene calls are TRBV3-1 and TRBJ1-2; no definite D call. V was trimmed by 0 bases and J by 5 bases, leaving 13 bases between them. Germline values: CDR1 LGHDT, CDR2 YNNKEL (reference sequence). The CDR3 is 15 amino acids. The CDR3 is CASSQERASRYGYTF. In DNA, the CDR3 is TGTGCCAGCAGCCAAGAGAGAGCCAGCCGATATGGCTACACCTTC.